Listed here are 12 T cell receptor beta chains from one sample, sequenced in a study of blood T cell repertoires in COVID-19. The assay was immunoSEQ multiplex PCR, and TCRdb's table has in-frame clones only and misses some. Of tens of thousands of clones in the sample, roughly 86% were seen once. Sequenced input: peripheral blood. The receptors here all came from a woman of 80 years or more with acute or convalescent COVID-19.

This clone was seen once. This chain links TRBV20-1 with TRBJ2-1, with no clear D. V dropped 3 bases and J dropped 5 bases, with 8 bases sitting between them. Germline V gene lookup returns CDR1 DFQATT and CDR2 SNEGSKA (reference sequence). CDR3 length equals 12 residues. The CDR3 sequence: CSASSFNNEQFF. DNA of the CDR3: TGCAGTGCTAGTAGCTTCAACAATGAGCAGTTCTTC.

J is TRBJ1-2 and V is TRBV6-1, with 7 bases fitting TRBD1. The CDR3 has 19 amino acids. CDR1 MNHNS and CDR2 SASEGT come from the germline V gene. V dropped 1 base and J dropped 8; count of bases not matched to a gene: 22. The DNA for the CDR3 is TGTGCCAGCAGTGAAGAAATTTTCGGAATTGCGCAGGGGGGAGAGGGCTACACCTTC. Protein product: CASSEEIFGIAQGGEGYTF.

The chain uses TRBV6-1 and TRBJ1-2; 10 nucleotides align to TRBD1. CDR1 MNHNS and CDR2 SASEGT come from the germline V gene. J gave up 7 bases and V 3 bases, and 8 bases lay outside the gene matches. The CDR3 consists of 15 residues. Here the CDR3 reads CASSDLTGGAGGYTF. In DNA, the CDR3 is TGTGCCAGCAGTGACCTGACAGGGGGCGCGGGTGGCTACACCTTC.

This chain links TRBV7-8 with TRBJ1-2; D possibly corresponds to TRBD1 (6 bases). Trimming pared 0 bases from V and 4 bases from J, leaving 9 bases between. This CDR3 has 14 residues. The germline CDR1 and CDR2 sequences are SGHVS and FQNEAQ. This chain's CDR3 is CASSLAGQSYGYTF. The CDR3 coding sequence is TGTGCCAGCAGCTTAGCTGGACAGTCCTATGGCTACACCTTC. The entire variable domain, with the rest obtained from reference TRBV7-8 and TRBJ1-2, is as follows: GAGVSQSPRYKVAKRGQDVALRCDPISGHVSLFWYQQALGQGPEFLTYFQNEAQLDKSGLPSDRFFAERPEGSVSTLKIQRTQQEDSAVYLCASSLAGQSYGYTFGSGTRLTVV.

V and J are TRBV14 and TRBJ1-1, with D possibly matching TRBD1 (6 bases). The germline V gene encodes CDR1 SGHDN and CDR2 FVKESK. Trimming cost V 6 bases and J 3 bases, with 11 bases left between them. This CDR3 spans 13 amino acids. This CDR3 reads CASRETGYTEAFF. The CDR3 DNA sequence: TGTGCCAGCAGGGAAACAGGGTACACTGAAGCTTTCTTT.

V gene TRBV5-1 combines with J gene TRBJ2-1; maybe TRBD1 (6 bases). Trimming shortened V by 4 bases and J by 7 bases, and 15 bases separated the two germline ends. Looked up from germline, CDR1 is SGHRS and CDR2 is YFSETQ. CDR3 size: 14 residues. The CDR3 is CASSQDRLENEQFF. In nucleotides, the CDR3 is TGCGCCAGCAGCCAAGACAGGTTGGAAAATGAGCAGTTCTTC.

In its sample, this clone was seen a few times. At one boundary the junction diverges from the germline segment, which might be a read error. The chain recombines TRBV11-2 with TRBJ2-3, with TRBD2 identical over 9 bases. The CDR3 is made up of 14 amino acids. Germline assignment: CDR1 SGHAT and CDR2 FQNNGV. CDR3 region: CASSLAGGTDTQYF. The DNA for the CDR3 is TGTGCCAGCAGTTTAGCGGGGGGCACAGATACGCAGTATTTT. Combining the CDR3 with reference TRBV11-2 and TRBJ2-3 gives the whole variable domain EAGVAQSPRYKIIEKRQSVAFWCNPISGHATLYWYQQILGQGPKLLIQFQNNGVVDDSQLPKDRFSAERLKGVDSTLKIQPAKLEDSAVYLCASSLAGGTDTQYFGPGTRLTVL.

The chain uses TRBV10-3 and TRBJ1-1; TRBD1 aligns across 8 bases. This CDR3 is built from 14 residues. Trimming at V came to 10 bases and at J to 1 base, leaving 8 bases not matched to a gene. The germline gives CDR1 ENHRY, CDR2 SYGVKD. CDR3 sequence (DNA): TGTGCCACCGAGGACAGGGTTGGGAACACTGAAGCTTTCTTT. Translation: CATEDRVGNTEAFF.

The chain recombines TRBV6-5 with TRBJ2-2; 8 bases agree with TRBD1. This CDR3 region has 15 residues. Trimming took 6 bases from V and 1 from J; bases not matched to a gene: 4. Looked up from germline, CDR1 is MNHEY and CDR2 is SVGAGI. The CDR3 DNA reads TGTGCCAGCAGCTCCGACAGGGGGAACACCGGGGAGCTGTTTTTT. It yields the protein CASSSDRGNTGELFF.

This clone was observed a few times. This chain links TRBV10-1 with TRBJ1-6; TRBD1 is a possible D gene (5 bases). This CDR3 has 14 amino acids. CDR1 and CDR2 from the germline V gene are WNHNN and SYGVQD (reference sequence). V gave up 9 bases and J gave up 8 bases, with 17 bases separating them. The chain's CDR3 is CARTGSLLYSPLHF. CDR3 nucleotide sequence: TGCGCCAGAACAGGCTCCCTCCTATATTCACCCCTCCACTTT.

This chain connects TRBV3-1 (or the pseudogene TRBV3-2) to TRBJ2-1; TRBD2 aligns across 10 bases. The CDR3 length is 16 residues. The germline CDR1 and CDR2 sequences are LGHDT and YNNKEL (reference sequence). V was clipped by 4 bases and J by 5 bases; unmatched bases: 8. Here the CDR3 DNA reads TGTGCCAGCAGCCGACTAGCGGGCCGGACTGACAATGAGCAGTTCTTC. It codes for CASSRLAGRTDNEQFF.

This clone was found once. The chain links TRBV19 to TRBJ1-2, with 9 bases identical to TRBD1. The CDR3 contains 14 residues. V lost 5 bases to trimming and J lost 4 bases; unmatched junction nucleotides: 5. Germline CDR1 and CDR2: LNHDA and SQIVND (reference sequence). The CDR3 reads CASSETGGGYGYTF. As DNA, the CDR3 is TGTGCCAGTAGTGAGACAGGGGGGGGCTATGGCTACACCTTC.